Below, 9 T cell receptor beta chains from the same sample are listed, as sequenced in a study of OX40 agonist ivuxolimab in advanced cancers. TCRdb keeps only in-frame clones here, not all; method: immunoSEQ multiplex PCR. The sample records over 55,000 clones, approximately 85% being singletons. The sequencing here drew on CD4+ or CD8+ T cells sorted from blood, taken in a trial of the OX40 agonist ivuxolimab. The receptors were sampled from an adult with an advanced solid tumor such as melanoma, head and neck, liver or kidney cancer.

V gene TRBV9 combines with J gene TRBJ1-6; TRBD1 might be the D (6 bases). Looked up from germline, CDR1 is SGDLS and CDR2 is YYNGEE. The CDR3 has 18 amino acids. Trimming stripped 2 bases from V and 7 bases from J, with 22 bases between. As DNA, the CDR3 is TGTGCCAGCAGCGTGTACAGGGACCCACATTTACTAAATTCACCCCTCCACTTT. Amino acids: CASSVYRDPHLLNSPLHF.

The gene calls are TRBV27 and TRBJ1-1; no reliable D call. The CDR3 has 13 amino acids. CDR1 and CDR2 from the germline V gene are MNHEY and SMNVEV (reference sequence). V lost 7 bases, J lost 0 bases, and 9 bases lay in between. The CDR3 bases are TGTGCCAGCATGATTAATTTGAACACTGAAGCTTTCTTT. It encodes CASMINLNTEAFF.

This chain joins TRBV27 and TRBJ2-1, with 8 bases aligning to TRBD1. CDR3 length: 13 amino acids. V lost 0 bases and J lost 9; bases outside the gene matches: 1. Germline V CDR1 and CDR2: MNHEY, SMNVEV (reference sequence). CDR3 sequence reads: CASSLSGQAEQFF. The CDR3 DNA follows: TGTGCCAGCAGTTTATCGGGACAGGCTGAGCAGTTCTTC.

V usage is TRBV6-1 and J usage is TRBJ1-2; no reliable D call. Between the trimmed V and J ends, which lost 1 base and 4 bases, there was a span of 7 bases. In germline, CDR1 is MNHNS, CDR2 SASEGT. The CDR3 contains 13 residues. This chain's CDR3 is CASSEGLGYGYTF. The DNA for the CDR3 is TGTGCCAGCAGTGAAGGGCTTGGCTATGGCTACACCTTC.

The gene calls are TRBV19 and TRBJ2-2; D might be TRBD2 (6 bases). Germline loops: CDR1 LNHDA, CDR2 SQIVND (reference sequence). The CDR3 loop spans 16 amino acids. Deletions cut 9 bases from V and 1 base from J, with 18 bases between. Here the CDR3 reads CARFFPRGVNTGELFF. In DNA form, the CDR3 reads TGTGCCAGATTTTTCCCCCGCGGGGTGAACACCGGGGAGCTGTTTTTT. Full variable domain (outside the CDR3, taken from reference TRBV19 and TRBJ2-2): DGGITQSPKYLFRKEGQNVTLSCEQNLNHDAMYWYRQDPGQGLRLIYYSQIVNDFQKGDIAEGYSVSREKKESFPLTVTSAQKNPTAFYLCARFFPRGVNTGELFFGEGSRLTVL.

This chain joins TRBV6-6 and TRBJ2-7, with 7 bases that match TRBD1. Germline-derived CDR1 and CDR2 are MNHNY and SVGAGI (reference sequence). V was clipped by 2 bases and J by 4 bases; unmatched bases: 8. The CDR3 contains 15 residues. The DNA for the CDR3 is TGTGCCAGCAGTTACATTACCGGGACAGCGTACGAGCAGTACTTC. It translates to CASSYITGTAYEQYF.

The chain carries TRBV6-1 and TRBJ1-4; 7 bases align to TRBD1. Trimming cost V 4 bases and J 11 bases; bases outside gene matches: 16. This CDR3 comprises 16 residues. Germline CDR1 is MNHNS and CDR2 is SASEGT. The CDR3 loop is CASSGSRDRTLMKLFF. The CDR3 nucleotides are TGTGCCAGCAGTGGATCCAGGGACAGAACTTTGATGAAACTGTTTTTT.

The V call is TRBV5-5, the J call TRBJ1-2, with unresolved D. The V and J ends lost 0 bases and 2 bases respectively, with 5 bases between them. The CDR3 has 13 amino acids. Germline CDR1 SGHKS, CDR2 YYEKEE (reference sequence). The CDR3 DNA follows: TGTGCCAGCAGCTTGGCAGACAACTATGGCTACACCTTC. It specifies CASSLADNYGYTF.

The V gene is TRBV5-6, the J gene TRBJ1-3; maybe TRBD1 (5 bases). Germline CDR1 reads SGHDT; CDR2 reads YYEEEE. V lost 1 base, J lost 5 bases, and 13 bases lay in between. The CDR3 has 15 amino acids. The CDR3 nucleotides are TGTGCCAGCAGCTTGAACTGGGGGAATCGAAACACCATATATTTT. Its translation is CASSLNWGNRNTIYF. The full variable domain, its missing parts supplied by reference TRBV5-6 and TRBJ1-3, is DAGVTQSPTHLIKTRGQQVTLRCSPKSGHDTVSWYQQALGQGPQFIFQYYEEEERQRGNFPDRFSGHQFPNYSSELNVNALLLGDSALYLCASSLNWGNRNTIYFGEGSWLTVV.